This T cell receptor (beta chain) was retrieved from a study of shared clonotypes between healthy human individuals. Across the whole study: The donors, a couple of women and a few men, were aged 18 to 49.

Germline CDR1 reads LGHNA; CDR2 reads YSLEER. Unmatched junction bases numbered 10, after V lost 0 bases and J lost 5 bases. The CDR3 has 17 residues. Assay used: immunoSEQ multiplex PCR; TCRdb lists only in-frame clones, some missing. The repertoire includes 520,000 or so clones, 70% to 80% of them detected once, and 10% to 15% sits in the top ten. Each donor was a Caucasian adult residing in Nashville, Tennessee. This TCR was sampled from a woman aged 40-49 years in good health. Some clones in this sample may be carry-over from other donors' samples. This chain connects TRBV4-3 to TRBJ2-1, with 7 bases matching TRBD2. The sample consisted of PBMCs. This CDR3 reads CASSQEGGSGLNNEQFF. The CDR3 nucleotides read TGCGCCAGCAGCCAAGAGGGTGGTAGCGGGTTGAACAATGAGCAGTTCTTC.